The 9 T cell receptor beta chains reported below all come from one sample, sequenced in a study of CD8 T cells in Susac syndrome. An input of roughly 0.5 to 1 ug of RNA was subjected to reverse transcription using random hexamers. TCRdb re-analysed the immunoSEQ multiplex PCR reads in MiXCR, keeping a single row per CDR3 protein. Of roughly 200,000 distinct CDR3 sequences in the sample, roughly nine tenths were seen once. Sequencing was carried out using CD4+ T cells from PBMCs. These receptors were collected from a human donor with Susac syndrome.

This chain uses TRBV18 with TRBJ2-7, with D tentatively TRBD1 (5 bases). Germline CDR1 reads KGHSH; CDR2 reads LQKENI. The CDR3 covers 15 residues. The germline V and J ends were trimmed by 3 bases and 0 bases, with 12 bases remaining between them. Here the CDR3 reads CASSPPTAYSYEQYF. DNA for the CDR3: TGTGCCAGCTCACCCCCGACAGCTTACTCCTACGAGCAGTACTTC.

In its sample, this clonotype was seen once. The chain links TRBV3-1 to TRBJ2-7; 7 bases are a match to TRBD1. The germline V gene encodes CDR1 LGHDT and CDR2 YNNKEL (reference sequence). The CDR3 contains 18 residues. V trimming: 3 bases; J trimming: 0 bases; junction bases outside the gene matches: 14. This chain's CDR3 is CASSHATPGTASSYEQYF. The CDR3 region has the DNA TGTGCCAGCAGCCACGCCACCCCCGGGACAGCGTCCTCCTACGAGCAGTACTTC.

This chain joins TRBV7-8 and TRBJ2-5; TRBD2 agrees at 10 bases. Per the germline V gene, CDR1 is SGHVS and CDR2 is FQNEAQ. This CDR3 is 18 amino acids long. Losses at the gene ends were 2 bases for V and 3 bases for J; bases not matched to a gene: 12. This CDR3 is CASSLLGRAGGRKETQYF. The CDR3 region has the DNA TGTGCCAGCAGCTTACTTGGGCGAGCGGGAGGGAGAAAAGAGACCCAGTACTTC.

The rearrangement uses TRBV30 and TRBJ2-7, with D possibly called TRBD1 or TRBD2 (6 bases each). The CDR3 has 11 amino acids. From germline, CDR1 is GTSNPN and CDR2 SVGIG (reference sequence). The germline V and J ends were trimmed by 1 base and 6 bases, with 7 bases remaining between them. In nucleotides, the CDR3 is TGTGCCTGGAGTGGGGGGGCCGAGCAGTACTTC. This gives the protein CAWSGGAEQYF.

The chain couples TRBV30 to TRBJ2-7; D possibly corresponds to TRBD1 (6 bases). CDR1 is GTSNPN and CDR2 is SVGIG in the germline V gene (reference sequence). This CDR3 has 13 amino acids. Trimming removed 0 bases at V and 5 bases at J, with 11 bases between. The CDR3, as DNA: TGTGCCTGGAGTGTACAGGGTTCCCACGAGCAGTACTTC. Protein: CAWSVQGSHEQYF. The full variable domain, its missing parts supplied by reference TRBV30 and TRBJ2-7, is SQTIHQWPATLVQPVGSPLSLECTVEGTSNPNLYWYRQAAGRGLQLLFYSVGIGQISSEVPQNLSASRPQDRQFILSSKKLLLSDSGFYLCAWSVQGSHEQYFGPGTRLTVT.

The rearrangement joins TRBV5-4 to TRBJ1-2, with 7 bases matching TRBD1. Germline V gene data show CDR1 as SGHNT and CDR2 as YYREEE (reference sequence). This CDR3 spans 16 amino acids. V lost 4 bases and J lost 8; bases outside the gene matches: 17. The CDR3 DNA reads as TGTGCCAGCAGCCCTTCGGCCGACAGGGTCGAGGGGGGCTACACCTTC. It is translated as CASSPSADRVEGGYTF.

This chain joins TRBV20-1 and TRBJ2-7; D remains ambiguous. Trimming stripped 3 bases from V and 4 bases from J, with 13 bases between. Germline-derived CDR1 and CDR2 are DFQATT and SNEGSKA (reference sequence). CDR3 length: 13 amino acids. CDR3 DNA sequence: TGCAGTGCTAGTGGTGGCAGCAAATACGAGCAGTACTTC. This codes for CSASGGSKYEQYF.

The chain is built from TRBV20-1 and TRBJ1-5; D unresolved. Germline V gives CDR1 DFQATT, CDR2 SNEGSKA (reference sequence). The length of the CDR3 is 11 residues. The V and J ends lost 5 bases and 11 bases respectively, with 13 bases between them. In nucleotides, the CDR3 is TGCAGTGCTCCGGACGCCGCGGCCCAGCATTTT. As protein: CSAPDAAAQHF.

The J gene is TRBJ2-7, the V gene TRBV20-1; the match to TRBD2 covers 10 bases. Germline V gene lookup returns CDR1 DFQATT and CDR2 SNEGSKA (reference sequence). The CDR3 totals 14 residues. Unmatched junction bases numbered 9, after V lost 3 bases and J lost 7 bases. The DNA for the CDR3 is TGCAGTGCTAGTGAAGGGAGCGGGAGGGGAGAGCAGTACTTC. This sequence encodes CSASEGSGRGEQYF.